Reported below is one T cell receptor (beta chain). Its antigen remains unknown. Sequence at one end of the junction differs from germline and may be a read error. Primers used in a second PCR of roughly 6 to 11 cycles were a sample-barcoded 5' primer and a J-beta primer mix. Each cDNA was tagged by a template-switch adaptor containing 12 random nucleotides. TCRdb processed the 5' RACE reads anew with MiXCR; each CDR3 protein has one entry. The sample has about 800,000 distinct CDR3 sequences, roughly 25% seen once; the top ten hold more than 3%. The entry originates in a study of blood T cells in healthy people across ages. Study-wide points: TCR beta diversity, measured per million T cells, fell in a roughly linear way with age.

The length of the CDR3 is 16 residues. The same sample was also studied in work on T cells of mothers and their children. That study reports: Nine systemically healthy Caucasian donors: three mothers, six children. Comparable shaping of TCR recombination output by thymic selection was observed in related and unrelated pairs.

The sequenced sample consisted of blood. The receptor was isolated from a boy aged 10-17 years in good health. J is TRBJ2-1 and V is TRBV12-3 or TRBV12-4; D is possibly TRBD2 (7 bases). In DNA form, the CDR3 reads TGTGCCAGCAGTTTCCCTGGAAGAGCGGGACACAATGTGCAGTTCTTC. Translating it yields CASSFPGRAGHNVQFF.